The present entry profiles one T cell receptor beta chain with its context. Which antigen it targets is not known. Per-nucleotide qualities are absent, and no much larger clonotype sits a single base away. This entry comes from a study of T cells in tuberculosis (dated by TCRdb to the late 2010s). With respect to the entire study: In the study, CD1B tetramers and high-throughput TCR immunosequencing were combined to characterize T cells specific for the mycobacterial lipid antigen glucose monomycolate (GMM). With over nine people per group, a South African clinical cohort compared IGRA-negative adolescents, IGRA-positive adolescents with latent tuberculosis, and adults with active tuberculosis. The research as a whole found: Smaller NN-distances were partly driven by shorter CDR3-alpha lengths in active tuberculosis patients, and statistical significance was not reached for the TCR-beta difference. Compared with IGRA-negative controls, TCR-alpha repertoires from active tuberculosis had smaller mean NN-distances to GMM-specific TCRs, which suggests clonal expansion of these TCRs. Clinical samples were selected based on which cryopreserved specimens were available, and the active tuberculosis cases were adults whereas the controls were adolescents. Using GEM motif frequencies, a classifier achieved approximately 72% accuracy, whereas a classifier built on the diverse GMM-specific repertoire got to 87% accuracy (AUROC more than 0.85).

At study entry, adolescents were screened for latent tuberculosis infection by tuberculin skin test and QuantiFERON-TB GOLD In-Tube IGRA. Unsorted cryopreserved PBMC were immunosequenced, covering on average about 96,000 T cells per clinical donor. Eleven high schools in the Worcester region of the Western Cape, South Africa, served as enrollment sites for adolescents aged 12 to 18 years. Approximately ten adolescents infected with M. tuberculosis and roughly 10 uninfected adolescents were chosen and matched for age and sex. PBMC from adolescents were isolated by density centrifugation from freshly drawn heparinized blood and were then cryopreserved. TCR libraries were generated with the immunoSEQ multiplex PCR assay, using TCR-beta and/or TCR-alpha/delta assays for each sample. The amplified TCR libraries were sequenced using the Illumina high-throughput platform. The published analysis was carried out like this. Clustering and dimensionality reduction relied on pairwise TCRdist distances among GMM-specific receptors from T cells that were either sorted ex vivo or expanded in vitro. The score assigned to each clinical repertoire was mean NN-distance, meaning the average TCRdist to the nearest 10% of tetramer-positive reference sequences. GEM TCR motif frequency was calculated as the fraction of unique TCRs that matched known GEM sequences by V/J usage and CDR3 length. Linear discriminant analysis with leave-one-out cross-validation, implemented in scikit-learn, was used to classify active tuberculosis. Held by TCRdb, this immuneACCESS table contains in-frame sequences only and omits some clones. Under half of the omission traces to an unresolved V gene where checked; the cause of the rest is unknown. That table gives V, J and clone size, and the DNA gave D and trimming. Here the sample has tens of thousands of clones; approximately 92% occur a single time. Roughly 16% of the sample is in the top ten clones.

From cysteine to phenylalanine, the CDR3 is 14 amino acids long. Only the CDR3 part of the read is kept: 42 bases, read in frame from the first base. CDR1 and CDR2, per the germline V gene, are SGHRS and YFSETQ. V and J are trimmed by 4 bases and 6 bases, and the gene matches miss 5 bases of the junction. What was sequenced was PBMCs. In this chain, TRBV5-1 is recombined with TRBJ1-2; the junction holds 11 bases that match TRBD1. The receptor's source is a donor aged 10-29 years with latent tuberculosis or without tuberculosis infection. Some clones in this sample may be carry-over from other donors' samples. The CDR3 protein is CASSPDRGLHGYTF. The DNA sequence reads TGCGCCAGCAGCCCGGACAGGGGGCTTCATGGCTACACCTTC.